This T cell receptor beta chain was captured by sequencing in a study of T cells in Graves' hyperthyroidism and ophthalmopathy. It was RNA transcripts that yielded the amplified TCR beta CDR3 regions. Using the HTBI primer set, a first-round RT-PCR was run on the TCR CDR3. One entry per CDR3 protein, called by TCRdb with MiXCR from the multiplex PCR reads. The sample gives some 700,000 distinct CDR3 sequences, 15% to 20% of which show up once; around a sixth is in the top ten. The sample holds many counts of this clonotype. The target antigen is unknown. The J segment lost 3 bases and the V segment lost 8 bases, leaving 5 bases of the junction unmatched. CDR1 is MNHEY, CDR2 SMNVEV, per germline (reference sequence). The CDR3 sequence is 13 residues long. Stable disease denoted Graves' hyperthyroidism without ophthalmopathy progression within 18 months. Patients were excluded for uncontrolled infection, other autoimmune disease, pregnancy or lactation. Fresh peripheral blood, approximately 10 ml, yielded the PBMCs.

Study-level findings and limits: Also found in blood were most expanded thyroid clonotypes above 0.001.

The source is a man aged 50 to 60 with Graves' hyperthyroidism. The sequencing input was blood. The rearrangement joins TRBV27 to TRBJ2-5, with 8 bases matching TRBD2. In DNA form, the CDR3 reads TGTGCCAGCCGGGAAGCGGGGGAAGAGACCCAGTACTTC. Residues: CASREAGEETQYF.